This TCR beta chain was recorded in a study of cytomegalovirus exposure and HLA in healthy donors. PCR used 60 Vbeta primers and 13 Jbeta primers. Produced via immunoSEQ multiplex PCR; TCRdb's table is partial and in-frame only. The sample includes approximately 150,000 clones, approximately 80% of them seen just once. Samples came from healthy bone marrow donors. Per the germline V gene, CDR1 is LNHNV and CDR2 is YYDKDF (reference sequence). V shed 6 bases, J shed 7 bases, and the junction held 13 bases outside the gene matches. The CDR3 runs 15 residues. This chain connects TRBV15 to TRBJ1-2; 8 bases line up with TRBD1. This TCR derives from a woman under 40 in good health and CMV-seronegative. The sample consisted of PBMCs. In nucleotides, the CDR3 is TGTGCCACCAGAGACCCGGGACAGGAGACCGGTGGCTACACCTTC. This codes for CATRDPGQETGGYTF.